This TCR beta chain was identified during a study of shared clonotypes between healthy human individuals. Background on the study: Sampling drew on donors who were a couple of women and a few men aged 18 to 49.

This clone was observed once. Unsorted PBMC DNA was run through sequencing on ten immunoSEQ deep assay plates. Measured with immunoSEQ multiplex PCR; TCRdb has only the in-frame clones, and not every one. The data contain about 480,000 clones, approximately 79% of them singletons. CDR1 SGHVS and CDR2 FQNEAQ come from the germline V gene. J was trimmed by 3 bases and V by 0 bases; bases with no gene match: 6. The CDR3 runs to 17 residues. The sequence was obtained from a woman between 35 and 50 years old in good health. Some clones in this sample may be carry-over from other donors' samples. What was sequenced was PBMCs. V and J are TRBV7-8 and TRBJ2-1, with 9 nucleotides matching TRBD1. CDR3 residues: CASSLAYRGLGYNEQFF. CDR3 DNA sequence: TGTGCCAGCAGCTTAGCGTACAGGGGGCTAGGCTACAATGAGCAGTTCTTC.